This T cell receptor (beta chain) was found in a study of technical replicates of blood from several donors. From germline, CDR1 is MDHEN and CDR2 SYDVKM. CDR3 size: 17 residues. Unmatched junction bases numbered 8, after V lost 1 base and J lost 4 bases. TCRdb's copy holds only in-frame clones and misses some; the assay was immunoSEQ multiplex PCR. The sample contains under 85,000 clones, 96% of which appear only once. The chain joins TRBV28 to TRBJ2-1; TRBD2 agrees at 9 bases. Specimen: T cells isolated from PBMCs. This sequence originates from a human donor in good health. The CDR3 DNA reads as TGTGCCAGCAGTTTATCGACTAGCGGAGAGATTTACAATGAGCAGTTCTTC. Protein: CASSLSTSGEIYNEQFF.